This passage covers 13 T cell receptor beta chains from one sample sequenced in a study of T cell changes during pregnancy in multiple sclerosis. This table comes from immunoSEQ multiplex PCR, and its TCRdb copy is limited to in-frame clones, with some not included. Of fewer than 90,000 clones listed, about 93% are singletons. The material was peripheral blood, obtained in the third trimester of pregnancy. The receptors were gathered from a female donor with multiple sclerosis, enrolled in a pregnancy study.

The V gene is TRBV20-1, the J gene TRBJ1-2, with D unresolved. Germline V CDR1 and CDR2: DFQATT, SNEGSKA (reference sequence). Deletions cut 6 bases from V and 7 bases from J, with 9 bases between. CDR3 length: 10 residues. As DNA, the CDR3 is TGCAGTGCGCGATATGGTGGCTACACCTTC. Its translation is CSARYGGYTF.

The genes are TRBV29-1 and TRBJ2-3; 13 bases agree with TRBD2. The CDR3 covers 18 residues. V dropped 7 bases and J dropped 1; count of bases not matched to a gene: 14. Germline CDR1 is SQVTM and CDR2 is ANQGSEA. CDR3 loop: CSAPLAGGPRKGTDTQYF. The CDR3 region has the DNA TGCAGCGCCCCACTAGCGGGAGGGCCGAGGAAAGGCACAGATACGCAGTATTTT.

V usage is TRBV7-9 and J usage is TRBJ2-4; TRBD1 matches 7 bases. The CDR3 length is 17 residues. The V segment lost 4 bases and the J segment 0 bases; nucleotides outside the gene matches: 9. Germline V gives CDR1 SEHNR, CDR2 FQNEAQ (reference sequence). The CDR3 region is CASSSGTAGLAKNIQYF. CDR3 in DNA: TGTGCCAGCAGCTCAGGGACAGCCGGTCTAGCCAAAAACATTCAGTACTTC.

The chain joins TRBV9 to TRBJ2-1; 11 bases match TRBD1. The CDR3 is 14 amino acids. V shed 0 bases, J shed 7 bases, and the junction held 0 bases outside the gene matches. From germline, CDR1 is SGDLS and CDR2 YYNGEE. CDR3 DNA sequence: TGTGCCAGCAGCGTAGGGGACAGGGGGAATGAGCAGTTCTTC. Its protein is CASSVGDRGNEQFF.

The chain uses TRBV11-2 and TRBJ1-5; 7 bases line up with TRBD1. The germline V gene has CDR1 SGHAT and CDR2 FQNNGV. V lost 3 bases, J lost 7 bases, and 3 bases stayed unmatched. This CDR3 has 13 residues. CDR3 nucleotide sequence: TGTGCCAGCAGCTTCAACAGGGGACAGCCCCAGCATTTT. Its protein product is CASSFNRGQPQHF. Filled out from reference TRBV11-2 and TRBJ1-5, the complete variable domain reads EAGVAQSPRYKIIEKRQSVAFWCNPISGHATLYWYQQILGQGPKLLIQFQNNGVVDDSQLPKDRFSAERLKGVDSTLKIQPAKLEDSAVYLCASSFNRGQPQHFGDGTRLSIL.

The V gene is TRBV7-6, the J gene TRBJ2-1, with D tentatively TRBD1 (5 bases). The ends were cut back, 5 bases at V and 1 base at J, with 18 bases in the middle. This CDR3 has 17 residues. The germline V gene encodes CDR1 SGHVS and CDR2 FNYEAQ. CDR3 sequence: CASSQPRAKGSYNEQFF. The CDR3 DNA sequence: TGTGCCAGCAGCCAACCCCGGGCTAAGGGGTCCTACAATGAGCAGTTCTTC.

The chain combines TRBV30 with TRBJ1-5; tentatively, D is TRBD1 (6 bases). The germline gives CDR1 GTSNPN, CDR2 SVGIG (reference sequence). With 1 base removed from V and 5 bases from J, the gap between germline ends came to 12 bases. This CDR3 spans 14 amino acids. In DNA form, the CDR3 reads TGTGCCTGGAGTGGAGGGGCAGGGGATCAGCCCCAGCATTTT. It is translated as CAWSGGAGDQPQHF. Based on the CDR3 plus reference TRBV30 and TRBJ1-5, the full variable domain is SQTIHQWPATLVQPVGSPLSLECTVEGTSNPNLYWYRQAAGRGLQLLFYSVGIGQISSEVPQNLSASRPQDRQFILSSKKLLLSDSGFYLCAWSGGAGDQPQHFGDGTRLSIL.

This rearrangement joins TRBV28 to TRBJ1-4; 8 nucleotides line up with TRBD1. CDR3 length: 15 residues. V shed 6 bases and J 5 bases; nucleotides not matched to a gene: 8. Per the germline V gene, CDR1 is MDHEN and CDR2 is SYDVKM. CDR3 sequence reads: CASSPTGGLNEKLFF. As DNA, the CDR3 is TGTGCCAGCAGCCCTACAGGGGGGCTAAATGAAAAACTGTTTTTT.

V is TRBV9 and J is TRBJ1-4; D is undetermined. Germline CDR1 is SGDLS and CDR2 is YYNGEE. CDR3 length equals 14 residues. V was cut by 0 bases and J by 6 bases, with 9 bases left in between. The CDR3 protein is CASSVGALDEKLFF. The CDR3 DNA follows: TGTGCCAGCAGCGTAGGGGCGTTGGATGAAAAACTGTTTTTT. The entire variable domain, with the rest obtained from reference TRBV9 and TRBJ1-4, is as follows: DSGVTQTPKHLITATGQRVTLRCSPRSGDLSVYWYQQSLDQGLQFLIQYYNGEERAKGNILERFSAQQFPDLHSELNLSSLELGDSALYFCASSVGALDEKLFFGSGTQLSVL.

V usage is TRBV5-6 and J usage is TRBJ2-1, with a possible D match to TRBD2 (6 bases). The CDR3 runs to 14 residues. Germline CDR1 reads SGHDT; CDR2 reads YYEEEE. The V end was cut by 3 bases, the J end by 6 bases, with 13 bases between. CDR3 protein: CASSSPTGANEQFF. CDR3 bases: TGTGCCAGCAGCTCCCCAACGGGAGCCAATGAGCAGTTCTTC.

CDR3 protein: CASSYDTGGNQPQHF. The CDR3 nucleotides read TGTGCCAGCAGCTATGACACGGGAGGCAATCAGCCCCAGCATTTT. V gene TRBV6-1 combines with J gene TRBJ1-5; D unresolved. V dropped 6 bases and J dropped 2 bases, with 14 bases sitting between them. The CDR3 length is 15 residues. The V gene's germline CDR1 is MNHNS and CDR2 SASEGT.

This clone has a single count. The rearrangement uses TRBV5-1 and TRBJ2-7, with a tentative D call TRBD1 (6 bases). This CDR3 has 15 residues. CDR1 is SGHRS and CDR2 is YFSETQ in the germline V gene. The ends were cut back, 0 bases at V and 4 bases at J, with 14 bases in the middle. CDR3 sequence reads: CASSLVPDRLYEQYF. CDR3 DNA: TGCGCCAGCAGCTTGGTACCGGACAGATTATACGAGCAGTACTTC.

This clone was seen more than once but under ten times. CDR3 DNA: TGTGCCAGCAAGAAGGTATTGGGAGCCGGGGAGCTGTTTTTT. Its translation: CASKKVLGAGELFF. V usage is TRBV2 and J usage is TRBJ2-2; possible D gene TRBD2, 5 bases. The germline V gene has CDR1 SNHLY and CDR2 FYNNEI. CDR3 length: 14 amino acids. V lost 7 bases to trimming and J lost 6 bases, with 15 bases between them.